A single sample gave rise to the 26 T cell receptor beta chains below, sequenced in a study of T cell responses to AZD1222 COVID-19 vaccine. Clones were sequenced by immunoSEQ multiplex PCR, and TCRdb holds only the in-frame ones, with some missing. Counted here are 25,000 to 30,000 clones, approximately 91% occurring once; the ten biggest clones make up roughly 1.3%. The sequenced sample was peripheral blood, obtained on day 0 of AZD1222 vaccination. The receptors were gathered from an adult in good health.

CDR3 nucleotide sequence: TGCAGCGCCAAGGGCGGGAGCGCTGAGCAGTTCTTC. Protein product: CSAKGGSAEQFF. The V call is TRBV29-1, the J call TRBJ2-1, with 7 bases identical to TRBD2. The J segment lost 9 bases and the V segment lost 7 bases, leaving 9 bases of the junction unmatched. The CDR3 spans 12 residues. Germline CDR1 SQVTM, CDR2 ANQGSEA.

The chain is built from TRBV3-1 (or the pseudogene TRBV3-2) and TRBJ1-2, with D possibly being TRBD1 (5 bases). The V end was cut by 1 base, the J end by 4 bases, with 10 bases between. Germline V CDR1 and CDR2: LGHDT, YNNKEL (reference sequence). This CDR3 is 14 amino acids long. In nucleotides, the CDR3 is TGTGCCAGCAGCCAAGCGGGGCCGGGCTATGGCTACACCTTC. This codes for CASSQAGPGYGYTF.

In this sample, this clone turned up a few times. The rearrangement uses TRBV20-1 and TRBJ2-7, with 9 bases lining up with TRBD2. CDR1 and CDR2 from the germline V gene are DFQATT and SNEGSKA (reference sequence). The CDR3 has 14 amino acids. J lost 5 bases, V lost 6 bases, and 11 bases had no gene match. This CDR3 is CSASRAAGGNEQYF. The CDR3 DNA reads as TGCAGTGCAAGTAGGGCAGCGGGAGGCAACGAGCAGTACTTC.

The CDR3 spells CASSWGVQYGYTF. The CDR3 DNA is TGCGCCAGCAGCTGGGGGGTACAGTATGGCTACACCTTC. The chain uses TRBV4-1 and TRBJ1-2; D possibly corresponds to TRBD1 (5 bases). The V gene lost 5 bases and the J gene lost 5 bases, with 12 bases spanning the gap. The CDR3 is 13 residues long. Germline CDR1 and CDR2: MGHRA and YSYEKL.

A single count supports this clone. The chain joins TRBV7-9 to TRBJ2-1, with 15 nucleotides matching TRBD2. CDR3 length: 17 residues. With V trimmed by 5 bases and J by 3 bases, 5 bases remained unmatched. CDR1 SEHNR and CDR2 FQNEAQ come from the germline V gene (reference sequence). This chain's CDR3 is CASSRTSGRAFYNEQFF. In nucleotides, the CDR3 is TGTGCCAGCAGCAGGACTAGCGGGAGGGCCTTCTACAATGAGCAGTTCTTC.

The rearrangement uses TRBV18 and TRBJ1-2, with a possible D match to TRBD1 (5 bases). This CDR3 has 16 amino acids. Germline loops: CDR1 KGHSH, CDR2 LQKENI. V gave up 2 bases and J gave up 3 bases, with 16 bases separating them. Here the CDR3 reads CASSPLGGSSDYGYTF. DNA of the CDR3: TGTGCCAGCTCACCATTGGGGGGGTCTAGCGACTATGGCTACACCTTC.

The chain uses TRBV10-3 and TRBJ2-1; TRBD2 is a possible D gene (6 bases). CDR1 ENHRY and CDR2 SYGVKD come from the germline V gene. The CDR3 totals 14 residues. V was cut by 8 bases and J by 2 bases, with 13 bases left in between. The CDR3 reads CAILREAAYNEQFF. The CDR3 nucleotides are TGTGCCATCCTTAGGGAGGCCGCCTACAATGAGCAGTTCTTC.

The rearrangement joins TRBV27 to TRBJ2-7; TRBD1 agrees at 9 bases. Per germline, CDR1 MNHEY and CDR2 SMNVEV (reference sequence). The CDR3 runs 14 residues. After removal of 6 bases from V and 6 bases from J, the junction contained 9 bases not matched to a gene. The CDR3 protein is CASSRTGGGSEQYF. In nucleotides, the CDR3 is TGTGCCAGCAGCCGTACAGGGGGCGGGAGCGAGCAGTACTTC.

V and J are TRBV19 and TRBJ2-1, with TRBD1 identical over 9 bases. Unmatched junction bases numbered 7, after V lost 2 bases and J lost 2 bases. Germline V CDR1 and CDR2: LNHDA, SQIVND (reference sequence). The CDR3 is made up of 17 amino acids. This chain's CDR3 is CASSITGGEPPYNEQFF. CDR3 bases: TGTGCCAGTAGTATAACAGGGGGCGAACCCCCCTACAATGAGCAGTTCTTC.

The V and J genes are TRBV6-6 and TRBJ2-7; D perhaps matches TRBD2 (6 bases). The germline V gene has CDR1 MNHNY and CDR2 SVGAGI (reference sequence). The CDR3 runs to 16 residues. The V gene lost 0 bases and the J gene lost 3 bases, with 15 bases spanning the gap. This CDR3 reads CASSYSEGASDYEQYF. The CDR3 nucleotides read TGTGCCAGCAGTTACTCGGAAGGGGCTAGCGACTACGAGCAGTACTTC.

This chain uses TRBV5-6 with TRBJ1-2, with 7 bases that match TRBD1. The V and J ends lost 0 bases and 5 bases, in that order; junction bases with no gene match: 10. Germline V gene sequence: CDR1 SGHDT, CDR2 YYEEEE. There are 16 residues in the CDR3. CDR3 in DNA: TGTGCCAGCAGCTTGGAGTTCGGAGGGGGCGGTTATGGCTACACCTTC. It codes for CASSLEFGGGGYGYTF.

V and J are TRBV9 and TRBJ1-3; D gene unclear. The CDR3 runs to 14 residues. The V gene lost 0 bases and the J gene lost 1 base, with 5 bases spanning the gap. Germline V gives CDR1 SGDLS, CDR2 YYNGEE. The CDR3 coding sequence is TGTGCCAGCAGCGTAGTCGGATCTGGAAACACCATATATTTT. Residues: CASSVVGSGNTIYF.

CDR3 bases: TGTGCCTGGAGTCGAGCGGTCCAAGAGACCCAGTACTTC. Translated, it gives CAWSRAVQETQYF. The chain links TRBV30 to TRBJ2-5, with D perhaps TRBD2 (5 bases). Trimming pared 2 bases from V and 1 base from J, leaving 8 bases between. CDR3 length equals 13 residues. Per germline, CDR1 GTSNPN and CDR2 SVGIG (reference sequence).

The CDR3 loop reads CASHNRPGTEAFF. The CDR3 nucleotides are TGTGCCAGCCATAACAGACCGGGCACTGAAGCTTTCTTT. This chain uses TRBV19 with TRBJ1-1; D is unresolved. Germline-derived CDR1 and CDR2 are LNHDA and SQIVND (reference sequence). The CDR3 totals 13 residues. V was shortened by 9 bases and J by 4 bases, with 15 bases between the two germline ends.

The chain recombines TRBV5-8 with TRBJ1-4; D is possibly TRBD1 (6 bases). This CDR3 has 15 amino acids. Germline V lookup: CDR1 SGHTS, CDR2 YDEGEE. The V and J ends lost 2 bases and 1 base respectively, with 9 bases between them. CDR3 in DNA: TGTGCCAGCAGCTTCGGCAGGGGAACTAATGAAAAACTGTTTTTT. Its translation is CASSFGRGTNEKLFF.

This chain uses TRBV5-1 with TRBJ2-3; no definite D call. V lost 2 bases, J lost 3 bases, and 10 bases lay in between. Germline V gives CDR1 SGHRS, CDR2 YFSETQ. The length of the CDR3 is 14 residues. The CDR3 bases are TGCGCCAGCAGCTTAAATGTTAGGACAGATACGCAGTATTTT. This translates into CASSLNVRTDTQYF.

The chain is built from TRBV6-5 and TRBJ2-7; D tentatively reads TRBD1 or TRBD2 (5 bases each). This CDR3 spans 15 amino acids. V was clipped by 2 bases and J by 3 bases, with 14 bases between them. Germline loops: CDR1 MNHEY, CDR2 SVGAGI. The chain's CDR3 is CASSYGDLPLYEQYF. The CDR3 nucleotides are TGTGCCAGCAGTTACGGGGACCTCCCCCTCTACGAGCAGTACTTC.

This clone has just one count. CDR3 coding DNA: TGTGCCAGCTCACCTCAGACAGGGGGAGGTGAAAAACTGTTTTTT. This sequence encodes CASSPQTGGGEKLFF. V usage is TRBV18 and J usage is TRBJ1-4; 9 positions match TRBD1. The CDR3 has 15 residues. Losses at the gene ends were 3 bases for V and 7 bases for J; bases not matched to a gene: 6. Germline V CDR1 and CDR2: KGHSH, LQKENI.

The chain couples TRBV4-1 to TRBJ2-6; TRBD1 is a possible D gene (6 bases). The CDR3 length is 18 residues. Germline V gene lookup returns CDR1 MGHRA and CDR2 YSYEKL. V lost 0 bases to trimming and J lost 0 bases, with 12 bases between them. CDR3: CASSQEGTGTSGANVLTF. The CDR3, as DNA: TGCGCCAGCAGCCAAGAGGGAACAGGGACCTCTGGGGCCAACGTCCTGACTTTC.

The chain links TRBV2 to TRBJ1-3, with 8 bases matching TRBD1. V lost 4 bases, J lost 2 bases, and 1 base stayed unmatched. Germline CDR1 SNHLY, CDR2 FYNNEI. The CDR3 contains 14 residues. The CDR3 is CASSVQGAGNTIYF. CDR3 DNA: TGTGCCAGCAGTGTACAGGGGGCTGGAAACACCATATATTTT.

This chain connects TRBV7-2 to TRBJ2-7, with 9 nucleotides matching TRBD2. This CDR3 is 18 amino acids long. V lost 4 bases, J lost 0 bases, and 13 bases stayed unmatched. CDR1 and CDR2 (germline): SGHTA, FQGNSA. CDR3 sequence reads: CASSSPRAGGLSSYEQYF. The CDR3 nucleotides are TGTGCCAGCAGCTCCCCCAGAGCGGGAGGCCTTTCCTCCTACGAGCAGTACTTC.

The chain employs TRBV28 and TRBJ2-2, with 14 bases lining up with TRBD2. There are 18 residues in the CDR3. Germline trimming cut 5 bases from V and 5 bases from J; bases unmatched to any gene: 10. CDR1 and CDR2 (germline): MDHEN, SYDVKM. The CDR3 here is CASSPRLAGGPKTGELFF. In nucleotides, the CDR3 is TGTGCCAGCAGTCCGAGACTAGCGGGAGGGCCCAAGACCGGGGAGCTGTTTTTT.

This clone was recorded only once. This rearrangement joins TRBV6-5 to TRBJ2-3; either TRBD1 or TRBD2 may supply D (5 bases each). Germline V CDR1 and CDR2: MNHEY, SVGAGI. V lost 3 bases, J lost 2 bases, and 15 bases lay in between. The CDR3 runs to 16 residues. The CDR3 DNA follows: TGTGCCAGCAGTTATGGGTCGGGACCAGACACAGATACGCAGTATTTT. Protein sequence: CASSYGSGPDTDTQYF.

CDR3 residues: CASRSQVENTEAFF. The CDR3 DNA sequence: TGCGCCAGCAGATCCCAGGTGGAGAACACTGAAGCTTTCTTT. The rearrangement links TRBV5-1 to TRBJ1-1; D is ambiguous. Trimming stripped 5 bases from V and 1 base from J, with 12 bases between. CDR3 length: 14 amino acids. CDR1 is SGHRS and CDR2 is YFSETQ in the germline V gene.

The chain has TRBV19 and TRBJ2-7; tentative D call: TRBD2 (7 bases). Germline CDR1 LNHDA, CDR2 SQIVND (reference sequence). The CDR3 loop spans 16 amino acids. The V and J ends lost 6 bases and 2 bases respectively, with 20 bases between them. CDR3 DNA sequence: TGTGCCAGTAGCCTCCGCGGGGGCGCCAAACCCTACGAGCAGTACTTC. This gives the protein CASSLRGGAKPYEQYF.

The chain recombines TRBV2 with TRBJ2-3, with 8 nucleotides matching TRBD2. Trimming at V came to 6 bases and at J to 5 bases, leaving 7 bases not matched to a gene. This CDR3 comprises 14 residues. Germline CDR1 and CDR2: SNHLY and FYNNEI. Here the CDR3 reads CASSESAGGDTQYF. The DNA of the CDR3 is TGTGCCAGCAGCGAGTCGGCGGGAGGAGATACGCAGTATTTT.